This TCR beta chain was documented in a study of metastatic and nonmetastatic thyroid tumors. The overall study: Both malignant and benign thyroid patients supplied peripheral blood and tumor or nodule tissue samples, across which the repertoires of these patients were then compared.

By proportion, this clone is large (0.1 to 1%). Its antigen is unknown. As handled by the study authors: The study took CDR3 differences across clinicopathological groups and made a distant-metastasis classifier for papillary thyroid cancer from them. TCRdb called clones again from the PCR reads with MiXCR. The V and J calls were determined by TCRdb, not by the authors. The sample has 7,000 to 8,500 clones; roughly a quarter are singletons. V lost 5 bases and J 2 bases, leaving 13 bases between the germline ends. Germline CDR1 LNHDA, CDR2 SQIVND (reference sequence). The length of the CDR3 is 14 residues. Treatment of any kind had been given to no patient before thyroid surgery. Findings of the study overall: Within blood and tumor, benign nodules reportedly had significantly lower TCR beta diversity than malignant thyroid tumors did.

This rearrangement joins TRBV19 to TRBJ2-7, with D hard to call. What was sequenced was tumor tissue. The receptor was derived from a female donor with papillary thyroid cancer or a benign thyroid nodule (not recorded which). Some clones in this sample may be carry-over from other donors' samples. CDR3 DNA: TGTGCCAGTAGTTATAGGGTGTTTCCCTACGAGCAGTACTTC. Protein: CASSYRVFPYEQYF.